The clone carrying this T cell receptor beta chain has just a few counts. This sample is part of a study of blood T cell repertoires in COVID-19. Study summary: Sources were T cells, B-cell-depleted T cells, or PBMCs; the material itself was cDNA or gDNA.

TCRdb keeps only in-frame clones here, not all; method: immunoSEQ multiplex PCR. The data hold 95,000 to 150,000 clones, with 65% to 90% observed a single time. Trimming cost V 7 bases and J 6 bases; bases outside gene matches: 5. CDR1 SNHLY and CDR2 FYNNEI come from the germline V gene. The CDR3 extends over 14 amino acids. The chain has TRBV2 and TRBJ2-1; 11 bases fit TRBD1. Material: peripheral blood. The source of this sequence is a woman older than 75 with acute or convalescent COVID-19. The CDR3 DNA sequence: TGTGCCAGCACCAGGACAGGGGGCATCAATGAGCAGTTCTTC. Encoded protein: CASTRTGGINEQFF.